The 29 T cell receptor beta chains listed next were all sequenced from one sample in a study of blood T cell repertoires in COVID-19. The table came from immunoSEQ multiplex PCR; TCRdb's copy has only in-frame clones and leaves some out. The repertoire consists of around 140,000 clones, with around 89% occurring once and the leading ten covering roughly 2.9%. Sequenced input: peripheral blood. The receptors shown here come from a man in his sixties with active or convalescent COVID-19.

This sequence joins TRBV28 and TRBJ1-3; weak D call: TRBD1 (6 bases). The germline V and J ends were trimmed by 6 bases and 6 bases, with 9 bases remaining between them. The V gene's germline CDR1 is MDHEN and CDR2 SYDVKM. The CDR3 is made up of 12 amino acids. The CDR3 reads CASSRDTNTIYF. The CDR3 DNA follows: TGTGCCAGCAGCCGGGACACAAACACCATATATTTT. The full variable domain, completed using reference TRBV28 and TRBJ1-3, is DVKVTQSSRYLVKRTGEKVFLECVQDMDHENMFWYRQDPGLGLRLIYFSYDVKMKEKGDIPEGYSVSREKKERFSLILESASTNQTSMYLCASSRDTNTIYFGEGSWLTVV.

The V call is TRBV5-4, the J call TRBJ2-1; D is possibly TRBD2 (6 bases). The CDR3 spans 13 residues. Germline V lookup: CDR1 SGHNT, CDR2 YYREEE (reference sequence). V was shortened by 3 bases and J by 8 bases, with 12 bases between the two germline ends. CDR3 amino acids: CASSSGTSHEQFF. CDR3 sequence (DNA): TGTGCCAGCAGCTCCGGGACTTCCCATGAGCAGTTCTTC.

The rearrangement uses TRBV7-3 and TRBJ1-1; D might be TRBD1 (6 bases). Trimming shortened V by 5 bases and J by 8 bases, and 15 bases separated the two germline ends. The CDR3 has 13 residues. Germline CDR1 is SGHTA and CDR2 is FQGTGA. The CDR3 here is CASSNTYGTEAFF. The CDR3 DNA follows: TGTGCCAGCAGCAATACCTACGGGACAGAAGCTTTCTTT.

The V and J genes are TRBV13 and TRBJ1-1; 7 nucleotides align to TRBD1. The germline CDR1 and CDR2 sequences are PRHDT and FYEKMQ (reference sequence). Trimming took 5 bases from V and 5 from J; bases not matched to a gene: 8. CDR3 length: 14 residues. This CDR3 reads CASSLRTGGTEAFF. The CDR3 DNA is TGTGCCAGCAGCCTCCGGACAGGCGGGACTGAAGCTTTCTTT.

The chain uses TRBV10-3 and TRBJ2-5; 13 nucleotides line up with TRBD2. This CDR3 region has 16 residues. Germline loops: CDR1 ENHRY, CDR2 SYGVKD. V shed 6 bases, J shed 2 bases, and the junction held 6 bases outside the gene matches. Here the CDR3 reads CAIRSGTSGVQETQYF. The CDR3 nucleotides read TGTGCCATCAGAAGTGGGACTAGCGGGGTTCAAGAGACCCAGTACTTC.

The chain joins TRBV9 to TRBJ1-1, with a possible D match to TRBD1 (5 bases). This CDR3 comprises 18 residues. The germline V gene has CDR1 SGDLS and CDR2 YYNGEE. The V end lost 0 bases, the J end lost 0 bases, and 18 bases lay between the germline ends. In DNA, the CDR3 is TGTGCCAGCAGCGTAGGGGGCAGGGCCATAGGAATGAACACTGAAGCTTTCTTT. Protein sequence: CASSVGGRAIGMNTEAFF. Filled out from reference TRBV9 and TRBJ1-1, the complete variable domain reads DSGVTQTPKHLITATGQRVTLRCSPRSGDLSVYWYQQSLDQGLQFLIQYYNGEERAKGNILERFSAQQFPDLHSELNLSSLELGDSALYFCASSVGGRAIGMNTEAFFGQGTRLTVV.

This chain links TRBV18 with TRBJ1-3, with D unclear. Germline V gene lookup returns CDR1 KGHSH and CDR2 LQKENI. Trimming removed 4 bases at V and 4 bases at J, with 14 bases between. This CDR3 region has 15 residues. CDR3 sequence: CASSQVRELGNTIYF. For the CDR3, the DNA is TGTGCCAGCTCACAAGTCCGGGAGCTCGGAAACACCATATATTTT.

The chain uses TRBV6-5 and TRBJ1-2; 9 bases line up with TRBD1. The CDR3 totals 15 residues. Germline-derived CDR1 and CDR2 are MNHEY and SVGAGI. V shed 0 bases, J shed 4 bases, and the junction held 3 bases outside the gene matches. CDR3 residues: CASSYSTGGAYGYTF. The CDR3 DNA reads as TGTGCCAGCAGTTACTCTACAGGGGGCGCCTATGGCTACACCTTC.

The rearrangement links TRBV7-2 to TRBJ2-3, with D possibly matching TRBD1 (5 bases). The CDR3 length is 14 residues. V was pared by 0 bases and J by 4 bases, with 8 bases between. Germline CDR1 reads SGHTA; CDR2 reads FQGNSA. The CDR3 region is CASSLAPRADTQYF. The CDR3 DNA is TGTGCCAGCAGCTTAGCGCCCAGGGCAGATACGCAGTATTTT.

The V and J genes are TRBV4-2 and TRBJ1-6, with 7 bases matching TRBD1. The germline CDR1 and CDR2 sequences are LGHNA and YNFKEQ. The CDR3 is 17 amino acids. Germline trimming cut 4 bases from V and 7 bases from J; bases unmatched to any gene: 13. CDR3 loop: CASSRQSPGQRNSPLHF. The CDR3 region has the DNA TGTGCCAGCAGCCGCCAATCACCGGGACAGCGAAATTCACCCCTCCACTTT.

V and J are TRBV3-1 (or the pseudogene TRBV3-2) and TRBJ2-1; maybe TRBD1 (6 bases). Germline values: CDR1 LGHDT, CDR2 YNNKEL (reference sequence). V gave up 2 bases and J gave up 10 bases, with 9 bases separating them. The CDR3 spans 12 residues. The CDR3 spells CASSQTGTEQFF. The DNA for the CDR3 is TGTGCCAGCAGCCAAACCGGGACAGAGCAGTTCTTC.

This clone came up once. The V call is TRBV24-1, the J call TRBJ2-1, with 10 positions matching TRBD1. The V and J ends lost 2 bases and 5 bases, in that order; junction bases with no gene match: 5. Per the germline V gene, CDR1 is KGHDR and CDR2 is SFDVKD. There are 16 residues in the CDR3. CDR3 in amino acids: CATSDSGQGSDNEQFF. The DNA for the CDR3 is TGTGCCACCAGTGATTCGGGACAGGGGTCTGACAATGAGCAGTTCTTC.

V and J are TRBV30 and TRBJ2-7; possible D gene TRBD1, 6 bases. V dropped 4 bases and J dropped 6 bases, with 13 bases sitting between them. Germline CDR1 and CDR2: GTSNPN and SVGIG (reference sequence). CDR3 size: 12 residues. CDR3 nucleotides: TGTGCCTGGATGCGGCAGGGGATCGAGCAGTACTTC. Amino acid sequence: CAWMRQGIEQYF.

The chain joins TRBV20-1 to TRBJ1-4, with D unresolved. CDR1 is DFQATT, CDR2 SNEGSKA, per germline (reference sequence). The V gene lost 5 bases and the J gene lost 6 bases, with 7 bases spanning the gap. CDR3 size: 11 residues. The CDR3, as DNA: TGCAGTGCTCCGTCGGATGAAAAACTGTTTTTT. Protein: CSAPSDEKLFF.

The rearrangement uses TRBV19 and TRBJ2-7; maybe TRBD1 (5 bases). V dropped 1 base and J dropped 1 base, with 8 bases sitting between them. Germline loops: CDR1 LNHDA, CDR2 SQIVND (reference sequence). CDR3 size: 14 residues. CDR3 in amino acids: CASSIGGASYEQYF. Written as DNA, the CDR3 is TGTGCCAGTAGTATAGGGGGCGCATCCTACGAGCAGTACTTC.

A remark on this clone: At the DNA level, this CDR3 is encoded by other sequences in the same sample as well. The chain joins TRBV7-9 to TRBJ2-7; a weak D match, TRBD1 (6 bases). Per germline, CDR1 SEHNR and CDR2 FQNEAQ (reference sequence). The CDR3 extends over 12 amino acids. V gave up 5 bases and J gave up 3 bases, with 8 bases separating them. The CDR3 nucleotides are TGTGCCAGCAGCCAGACAGGCTACGAGCAGTACTTC. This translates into CASSQTGYEQYF.

CDR3 protein: CASSFSGQGGGELFF. In DNA, the CDR3 is TGTGCCAGCAGCTTCTCAGGACAGGGCGGCGGGGAGCTGTTTTTT. The chain links TRBV11-2 to TRBJ2-2; 8 bases fit TRBD1. The CDR3 has 15 residues. CDR1 and CDR2 (germline): SGHAT, FQNNGV. Germline trimming cut 3 bases from V and 7 bases from J; bases unmatched to any gene: 7.

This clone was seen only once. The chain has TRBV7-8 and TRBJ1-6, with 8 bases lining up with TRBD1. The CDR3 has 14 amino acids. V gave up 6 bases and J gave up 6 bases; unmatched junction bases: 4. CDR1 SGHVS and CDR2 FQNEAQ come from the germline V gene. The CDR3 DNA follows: TGTGCCAGCAGTCTCCAGGGGGCTAATTCACCCCTCCACTTT. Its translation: CASSLQGANSPLHF.

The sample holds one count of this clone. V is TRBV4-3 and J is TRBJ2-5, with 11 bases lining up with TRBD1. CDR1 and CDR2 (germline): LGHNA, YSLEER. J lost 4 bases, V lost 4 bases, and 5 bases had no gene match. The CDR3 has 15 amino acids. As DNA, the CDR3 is TGCGCCAGCAGCCGTGGTGGGACAGGGGGAGAGACCCAGTACTTC. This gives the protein CASSRGGTGGETQYF.

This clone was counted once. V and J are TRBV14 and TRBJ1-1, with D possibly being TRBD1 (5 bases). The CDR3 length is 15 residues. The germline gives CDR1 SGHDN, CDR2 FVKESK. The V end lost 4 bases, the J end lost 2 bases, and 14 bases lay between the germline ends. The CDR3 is CASSLTAGFNTEAFF. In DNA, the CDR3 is TGTGCCAGCAGCCTAACAGCAGGGTTTAACACTGAAGCTTTCTTT.

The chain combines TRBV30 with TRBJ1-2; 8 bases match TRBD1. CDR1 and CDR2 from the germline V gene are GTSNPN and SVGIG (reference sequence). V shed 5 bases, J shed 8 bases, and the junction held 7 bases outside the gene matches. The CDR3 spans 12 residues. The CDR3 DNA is TGTGCCTGGGACGACAGGGGTAGCGGCTACACCTTC. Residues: CAWDDRGSGYTF.

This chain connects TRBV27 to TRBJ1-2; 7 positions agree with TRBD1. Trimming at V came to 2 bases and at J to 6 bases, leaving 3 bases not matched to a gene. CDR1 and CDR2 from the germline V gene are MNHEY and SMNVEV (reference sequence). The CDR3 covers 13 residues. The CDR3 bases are TGTGCCAGCAGTTTAAGCAGGGGGGATGGCTACACCTTC. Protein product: CASSLSRGDGYTF.

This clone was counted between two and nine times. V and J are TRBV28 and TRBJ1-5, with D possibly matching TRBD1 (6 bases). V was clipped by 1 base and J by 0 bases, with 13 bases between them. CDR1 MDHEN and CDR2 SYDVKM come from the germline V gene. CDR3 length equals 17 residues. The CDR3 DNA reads TGTGCCAGCAGTTTATTTGGGACATCATATAGCAATCAGCCCCAGCATTTT. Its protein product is CASSLFGTSYSNQPQHF.

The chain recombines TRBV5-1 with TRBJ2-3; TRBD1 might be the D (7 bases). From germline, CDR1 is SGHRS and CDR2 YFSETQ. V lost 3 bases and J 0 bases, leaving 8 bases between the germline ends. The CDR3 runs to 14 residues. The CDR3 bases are TGCGCCAGCAGCTCAGGGGGGAGCACAGATACGCAGTATTTT. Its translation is CASSSGGSTDTQYF.

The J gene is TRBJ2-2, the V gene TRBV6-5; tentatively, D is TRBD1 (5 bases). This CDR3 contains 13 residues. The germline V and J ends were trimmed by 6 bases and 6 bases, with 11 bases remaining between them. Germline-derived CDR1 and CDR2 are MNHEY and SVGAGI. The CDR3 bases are TGTGCCAGCAGATATAGGGGATCCGGGGAGCTGTTTTTT. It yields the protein CASRYRGSGELFF.

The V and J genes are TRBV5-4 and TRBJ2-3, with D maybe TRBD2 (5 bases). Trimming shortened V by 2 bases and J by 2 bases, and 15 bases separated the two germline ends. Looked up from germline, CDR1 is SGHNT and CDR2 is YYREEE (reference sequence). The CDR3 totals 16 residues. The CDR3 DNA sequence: TGTGCCAGCAGCTTATATTCTGGCGGACTCACAGATACGCAGTATTTT. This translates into CASSLYSGGLTDTQYF. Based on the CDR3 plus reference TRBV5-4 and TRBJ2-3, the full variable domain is ETGVTQSPTHLIKTRGQQVTLRCSSQSGHNTVSWYQQALGQGPQFIFQYYREEENGRGNFPPRFSGLQFPNYSSELNVNALELDDSALYLCASSLYSGGLTDTQYFGPGTRLTVL.

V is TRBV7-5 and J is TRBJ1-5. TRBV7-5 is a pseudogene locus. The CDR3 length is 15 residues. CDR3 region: CVRTREGGQGQPQHF. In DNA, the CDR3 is TGTGTCAGAACCCGAGAGGGGGGGCAGGGTCAGCCCCAGCATTTT.

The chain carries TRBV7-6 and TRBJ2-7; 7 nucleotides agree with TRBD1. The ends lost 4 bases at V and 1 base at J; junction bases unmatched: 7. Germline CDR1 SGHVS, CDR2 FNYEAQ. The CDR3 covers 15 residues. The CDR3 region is CASSSNPTGSYEQYF. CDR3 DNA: TGTGCCAGCAGCTCAAACCCGACAGGGTCCTACGAGCAGTACTTC.

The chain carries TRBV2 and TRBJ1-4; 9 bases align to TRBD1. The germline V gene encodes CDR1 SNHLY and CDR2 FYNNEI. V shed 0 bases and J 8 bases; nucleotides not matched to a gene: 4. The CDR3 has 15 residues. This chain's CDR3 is CASSEARDRDEKLFF. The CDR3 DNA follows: TGTGCCAGCAGTGAAGCCCGGGACAGGGACGAAAAACTGTTTTTT.